The clone carrying this T cell receptor (beta chain) showed up just once. The data were obtained in a study of technical replicates of blood from a handful of donors. TCRdb's table, derived via immunoSEQ multiplex PCR, lists solely in-frame clones and lacks some. Here the sample spans 14,000 or so clones, approximately 81% being singletons. Sequenced input: PBMCs. The TCR was taken from a human donor in good health.

CDR3: CAWSGTSGYNEQFF. The CDR3 nucleotides are TGTGCCTGGAGTGGGACTAGCGGTTACAATGAGCAGTTCTTC. The V and J genes are TRBV30 and TRBJ2-1; TRBD2 matches 10 bases. The germline V gene encodes CDR1 GTSNPN and CDR2 SVGIG (reference sequence). CDR3 length equals 14 residues. V lost 1 base, J lost 4 bases, and 1 base stayed unmatched.